This passage covers 2 T cell receptor beta chains from one sample sequenced in a study of OX40 agonist ivuxolimab in advanced cancers. Some clones are missing from TCRdb's copy, which holds only in-frame ones; the method was immunoSEQ multiplex PCR. The sample holds some 44,000 clones; 80% are singletons and the top ten take 10%. Material: CD4+ or CD8+ T cells sorted from blood, obtained in a trial of the OX40 agonist ivuxolimab. The receptors originated from an adult with an advanced solid tumor such as melanoma, head and neck, liver or kidney cancer.

The J gene is TRBJ2-1, the V gene TRBV7-9; D is unclear. V lost 8 bases and J lost 0, with 11 bases in between. This CDR3 spans 14 amino acids. CDR1 and CDR2 (germline): SEHNR, FQNEAQ (reference sequence). CDR3 loop: CASQDSRSYNEQFF. In DNA, the CDR3 is TGTGCCAGCCAAGACTCCCGCTCCTACAATGAGCAGTTCTTC.

The V and J genes are TRBV19 and TRBJ1-4; a possible D gene is TRBD1 (5 bases). The CDR3 runs to 14 residues. V lost 5 bases, J lost 5 bases, and 12 bases lay in between. CDR1 is LNHDA, CDR2 SQIVND, per germline (reference sequence). The CDR3 DNA follows: TGTGCCAGTAGTCCCGGGACGGTGAATGAAAAACTGTTTTTT. It is translated as CASSPGTVNEKLFF.